This T cell receptor beta chain was recorded in a study of OX40 agonist ivuxolimab in advanced cancers. Across the study: As their treatment, patients were administered ivuxolimab, an agonistic anti-OX40 (CD134) antibody. Ivuxolimab, which patients received intravenously every 2 weeks, was dosed at 0.01 to 10 mg/kg.

Regarding the study as a whole: No determination was made of the antigen specificity of the expanded peripheral T cells. On average, CD8+ T cells had more expanded clones than CD4+.

About this clone: Its antigen is unknown.

TCRdb's table, derived via immunoSEQ multiplex PCR, lists solely in-frame clones and lacks some. The sample shows fewer than 45,000 clones, 70% to 90% of them seen only once. This CDR3 has 14 amino acids. V was trimmed by 6 bases and J by 2 bases, leaving 13 bases between them. The germline V gene has CDR1 MNHEY and CDR2 SVGAGI. The chain uses TRBV6-5 and TRBJ1-2; D call uncertain. The clonotype was recovered from an adult with an advanced solid tumor such as melanoma, head and neck, liver or kidney cancer. The material sequenced was CD4+ or CD8+ T cells sorted from blood, taken in a trial of the OX40 agonist ivuxolimab. The DNA for the CDR3 is TGTGCCAGCAGCTTAGGACGGTGGAACTATGGCTACACCTTC. This gives the protein CASSLGRWNYGYTF.